These 5 T cell receptor beta chains were all obtained from the same sample, sequenced in a study of human T cells and chemical hapten exposure. Indicated time point: patch test 3, about 24 weeks after DPC sensitization. The sample's treatment: therapeutic diphenylcyclopropenone sensitization with weekly scalp DPC. TCRdb analysed the RACE reads with MiXCR anew, one entry per CDR3 protein. The sample holds 95,000 to 150,000 distinct CDR3 sequences, around 10% seen once. The sample here was whole blood, taken in connection with sensitization to the hapten diphenylcyclopropenone (DPC). The receptors here all came from a woman in her fifties or sixties with alopecia areata. Some clones in this sample may be carry-over from other donors' samples.

This clonotype was seen more than once but under ten times. V and J are TRBV2 and TRBJ1-1; D remains ambiguous. Trimming left V 7 bases short and J 0 bases short, with 6 bases between. In germline, CDR1 is SNHLY, CDR2 FYNNEI. The CDR3 extends over 12 amino acids. The CDR3 DNA sequence: TGTGCCAGCACGGGGATGAACACTGAAGCTTTCTTT. It yields the protein CASTGMNTEAFF.

This clonotype was detected ten times or more. The chain carries TRBV7-9 and TRBJ2-3, with TRBD2 as a possible D gene (6 bases). The CDR3 spans 17 residues. Germline V gene sequence: CDR1 SEHNR, CDR2 FQNEAQ (reference sequence). Trimming shortened V by 8 bases and J by 0 bases, and 21 bases separated the two germline ends. The CDR3 region is CASRGATGDSSTDTQYF. CDR3 coding DNA: TGTGCCAGCCGCGGGGCTACGGGGGACTCTAGCACAGATACGCAGTATTTT. The complete variable domain, with remaining parts taken from reference TRBV7-9 and TRBJ2-3, reads DTGVSQNPRHKITKRGQNVTFRCDPISEHNRLYWYRQTLGQGPEFLTYFQNEAQLEKSRLLSDRFSAERPKGSFSTLEIQRTEQGDSAMYLCASRGATGDSSTDTQYFGPGTRLTVL.

This clonotype has ten or more counts. V gene TRBV11-3 combines with J gene TRBJ2-3; D not certain. V was trimmed by 5 bases and J by 5 bases, leaving 8 bases between them. The CDR3 is made up of 12 amino acids. The germline V gene has CDR1 SGHNT and CDR2 YENEEA. CDR3 amino acids: CASSPEGDTQYF. CDR3 in DNA: TGTGCCAGCAGCCCGGAAGGAGATACGCAGTATTTT.

About this clonotype: The junction departs from germline at one end; a sequencing error may be responsible. The chain carries TRBV2 and TRBJ2-5; D gene ambiguous. The CDR3 extends over 11 amino acids. Germline V CDR1 and CDR2: SNHLY, FYNNEI. CDR3 sequence (DNA): TGTGCCAGCAGTGATTCTGTCCAGGAAGGGTTC. It codes for CASSDSVQEGF.

This chain links TRBV11-2 with TRBJ1-5; 7 bases are a match to TRBD1. The trim removed 1 base at V and 6 bases at J, leaving 6 bases unmatched. Per germline, CDR1 SGHAT and CDR2 FQNNGV. CDR3 size: 15 residues. The CDR3 DNA is TGTGCCAGCAGCTTAGGCGGGGAGGGGGCTCAGCCCCAGCATTTT. This encodes CASSLGGEGAQPQHF.